These 18 T cell receptor beta chains were all obtained from the same sample, sequenced in a study of regulatory T cells in long-lasting Graves disease. With iRepertoire HTBI primers and Arm-PCR of CDR3 regions, TCR beta libraries were built. TCRdb called the multiplex PCR reads again in MiXCR, with one record for every CDR3 protein. Of roughly 350,000 distinct CDR3 sequences listed, 15% to 20% are singletons. Time point given: newly diagnosed GD, antithyroid drugs for less than 3 months. Extracted RNA from PBMCs served as the source of the TCR library. These sequences were also reported in another study, on T cells in Graves' hyperthyroidism and ophthalmopathy.

This material consisted of peripheral blood mononuclear cells (PBMCs), taken at new diagnosis, from a patient treated with antithyroid drugs. These receptors came from a woman under 30 with Graves disease.

The rearrangement links TRBV28 to TRBJ1-4; perhaps TRBD1 as D (5 bases). The CDR3 spans 16 residues. V was clipped by 2 bases and J by 5 bases, with 15 bases between them. The germline gives CDR1 MDHEN, CDR2 SYDVKM. CDR3 region: CASSLEGRTKNEKLFF. The CDR3 DNA sequence: TGTGCCAGCAGTTTAGAGGGGCGGACAAAAAATGAAAAACTGTTTTTT.

This rearrangement joins TRBV5-1 to TRBJ2-5; 7 bases map to TRBD2. V dropped 4 bases and J dropped 5; count of bases not matched to a gene: 8. Germline CDR1 reads SGHRS; CDR2 reads YFSETQ. This CDR3 spans 14 amino acids. The CDR3 loop reads CASSSGTDRETQYF. The CDR3 DNA sequence: TGCGCCAGCAGCAGCGGGACGGATCGGGAGACCCAGTACTTC.

This clonotype was seen only a few times. The chain joins TRBV5-8 to TRBJ2-7, with D perhaps being TRBD1 or TRBD2 (6 bases each). The CDR3 loop spans 15 amino acids. Per the germline V gene, CDR1 is SGHTS and CDR2 is YDEGEE. The ends were cut back, 1 base at V and 4 bases at J, with 15 bases in the middle. The CDR3 DNA reads as TGTGCCAGCAGCTTGTTGGGGGGCGGCGAGTACGAGCAGTACTTC. Protein product: CASSLLGGGEYEQYF. The full variable domain, in which reference TRBV5-8 and TRBJ2-7 provide the parts outside the CDR3, is EAGVTQSPTHLIKTRGQQATLRCSPISGHTSVYWYQQALGLGLQFLLWYDEGEERNRGNFPPRFSGRQFPNYSSELNVNALELEDSALYLCASSLLGGGEYEQYFGPGTRLTVT.

This clonotype showed up just a few times. This chain's CDR3 is CASSHGQGGYTF. The CDR3 region has the DNA TGTGCCAGCAGCCACGGACAGGGCGGCTACACCTTC. The V gene is TRBV11-1, the J gene TRBJ1-2, with 8 positions matching TRBD1. The CDR3 runs to 12 residues. CDR1 SGHAT and CDR2 FQDESV come from the germline V gene (reference sequence). Unmatched junction bases numbered 4, after V lost 5 bases and J lost 8 bases.

For this clonotype: A much larger clone lies a single base off, so this may be a read error. The chain links TRBV2 to TRBJ1-1; maybe TRBD1 (5 bases). The germline gives CDR1 SNHLY, CDR2 FYNNEI. V was shortened by 7 bases and J by 0 bases, with 12 bases between the two germline ends. The CDR3 is made up of 14 amino acids. The CDR3 reads CASTVDRLNTEAFF. In DNA form, the CDR3 reads TGTGCCAGCACCGTCGACAGATTGAACACTGAAGCTTTCTTT.

The chain joins TRBV10-3 to TRBJ2-1; 9 positions agree with TRBD2. Unmatched junction bases numbered 3, after V lost 0 bases and J lost 3 bases. The germline V gene encodes CDR1 ENHRY and CDR2 SYGVKD. The CDR3 spans 16 residues. Here the CDR3 reads CAISESRLADYNEQFF. CDR3 in DNA: TGTGCCATCAGTGAGTCGCGACTAGCGGACTACAATGAGCAGTTCTTC.

At least ten counts were recorded for this clonotype. The rearrangement joins TRBV30 to TRBJ2-1; either TRBD1 or TRBD2 may supply D (5 bases each). Germline V CDR1 and CDR2: GTSNPN, SVGIG (reference sequence). The length of the CDR3 is 14 residues. The V and J ends lost 3 bases and 4 bases respectively, with 13 bases between them. The CDR3: CAWRAGSGYNEQFF. CDR3 sequence (DNA): TGTGCCTGGAGGGCAGGGAGTGGGTACAATGAGCAGTTCTTC. The full variable domain, rest sourced from reference TRBV30 and TRBJ2-1, is SQTIHQWPATLVQPVGSPLSLECTVEGTSNPNLYWYRQAAGRGLQLLFYSVGIGQISSEVPQNLSASRPQDRQFILSSKKLLLSDSGFYLCAWRAGSGYNEQFFGPGTRLTVL.

This clonotype was observed many times. The conserved closing phenylalanine or tryptophan is absent in this CDR3, likely reflecting a read error. Because the CDR3's place on the DNA is in doubt, the DNA is left out and the CDR3 is given as listed by TCRdb. The chain uses TRBV2 and TRBJ2-3; the table gives TRBD2 as D, unverified against the DNA. The CDR3 is made up of 12 amino acids, end residues included. CDR1 is SNHLY and CDR2 is FYNNEI in the germline V gene. CDR3: CASRFAEARYLS.

In this sample, this clonotype turned up a few times. The rearrangement links TRBV11-3 to TRBJ1-5, with 11 bases lining up with TRBD1. Germline CDR1 and CDR2: SGHNT and YENEEA. The CDR3 spans 18 residues. Losses at the gene ends were 4 bases for V and 6 bases for J; bases not matched to a gene: 14. CDR3 sequence: CASSWDRGFTLRGQPQHF. In nucleotides, the CDR3 is TGTGCCAGCAGCTGGGACAGGGGGTTTACGCTACGGGGTCAGCCCCAGCATTTT.

This clonotype has more than one count but fewer than ten. The conserved closing phenylalanine or tryptophan is absent in this CDR3, likely reflecting a read error. The chain joins TRBV20-1 to TRBJ2-5; D ambiguous. The CDR3 is made up of 14 amino acids. CDR1 is DFQATT, CDR2 SNEGSKA, per germline (reference sequence). The ends were cut back, 2 bases at V and 2 bases at J, with 12 bases in the middle. DNA for the CDR3: TGCAGTGCTAGATCACGAGCCCGGCAAGAGACCCAGTACCTC. Protein sequence: CSARSRARQETQYL.

To note about this clonotype: This could be a read error, since a much larger clone is one nucleotide away. The chain combines TRBV25-1 with TRBJ1-2; 7 nucleotides match TRBD1. The germline CDR1 and CDR2 sequences are MGHDK and SYGVNS. The V segment lost 6 bases and the J segment 2 bases; nucleotides outside the gene matches: 0. CDR3 length: 12 residues. CDR3 region: CASRDRNYGYTF. The CDR3, as DNA: TGTGCCAGCAGGGACAGGAACTATGGCTACACCTTC.

As to this clonotype: This sequence is one base from a far larger clone and is likely a read error. V is TRBV27 and J is TRBJ1-1; tentative D call: TRBD1 (5 bases). The CDR3 length is 16 residues. V was clipped by 8 bases and J by 1 base, with 20 bases between them. Germline V gene data show CDR1 as MNHEY and CDR2 as SMNVEV (reference sequence). CDR3 in amino acids: CASGGGDKVKNTEAFF. In DNA form, the CDR3 reads TGTGCCAGCGGGGGGGGAGACAAAGTAAAGAACACTGAAGCTTTCTTT.

Many counts were recorded for this clonotype. The CDR3 here is CASSARSGTGRTDTQYF. In DNA form, the CDR3 reads TGTGCCAGCAGTGCCCGATCCGGGACAGGCCGCACAGATACGCAGTATTTT. This sequence joins TRBV2 and TRBJ2-3; the match to TRBD1 covers 8 bases. The V gene end was trimmed by 4 bases and the J gene end by 1 base; junction bases not matched to a gene: 10. The CDR3 length is 17 residues. Germline values: CDR1 SNHLY, CDR2 FYNNEI.

With regard to this clonotype: Being one base from a much bigger clone, this may be a read error. V usage is TRBV6-1 and J usage is TRBJ2-3; 9 positions match TRBD2. The CDR3 contains 14 residues. The germline gives CDR1 MNHNS, CDR2 SASEGT. CDR3 region: CASRDSGGEDTQYF. DNA for the CDR3: TGTGCCAGCCGTGATAGCGGGGGAGAAGATACGCAGTATTTT.

This clonotype has only a few counts. V usage is TRBV27 and J usage is TRBJ2-3; 13 nucleotides match TRBD2. In germline, CDR1 is MNHEY, CDR2 SMNVEV (reference sequence). The CDR3 is 18 residues long. V shed 1 base and J 6 bases; nucleotides not matched to a gene: 10. The CDR3 nucleotides are TGTGCCAGCAGTTTATTACTACTAGCGGGAGGGCCGAGGGATACGCAGTATTTT. This gives the protein CASSLLLLAGGPRDTQYF.

The chain employs TRBV19 and TRBJ2-3, with 10 bases lining up with TRBD2. This CDR3 has 16 residues. Germline-derived CDR1 and CDR2 are LNHDA and SQIVND (reference sequence). With V trimmed by 4 bases and J by 1 base, 5 bases remained unmatched. Here the CDR3 reads CASSKIAGGRTDTQYF. The CDR3 bases are TGTGCCAGTAGTAAAATAGCGGGGGGACGCACAGATACGCAGTATTTT. Combining the CDR3 with reference TRBV19 and TRBJ2-3 gives the whole variable domain DGGITQSPKYLFRKEGQNVTLSCEQNLNHDAMYWYRQDPGQGLRLIYYSQIVNDFQKGDIAEGYSVSREKKESFPLTVTSAQKNPTAFYLCASSKIAGGRTDTQYFGPGTRLTVL.

This clonotype was detected a few times. The chain couples TRBV25-1 to TRBJ2-2; D is tentatively TRBD1 or TRBD2 (5 bases each). The germline V gene has CDR1 MGHDK and CDR2 SYGVNS. The germline V and J ends were trimmed by 5 bases and 0 bases, with 13 bases remaining between them. The CDR3 totals 16 residues. The CDR3 protein is CASSYWDGPNTGELFF. In nucleotides, the CDR3 is TGTGCCAGCAGTTACTGGGACGGCCCGAACACCGGGGAGCTGTTTTTT.

This clonotype was recorded a few times. This chain links TRBV20-1 with TRBJ2-7; D is unresolved. This CDR3 has 14 residues. V gave up 3 bases and J gave up 0 bases, with 12 bases separating them. CDR1 and CDR2 from the germline V gene are DFQATT and SNEGSKA (reference sequence). The CDR3 coding sequence is TGCAGTGCTAGGGAACCAACAGTCTCCTACGAGCAGTACTTC. It specifies CSAREPTVSYEQYF.